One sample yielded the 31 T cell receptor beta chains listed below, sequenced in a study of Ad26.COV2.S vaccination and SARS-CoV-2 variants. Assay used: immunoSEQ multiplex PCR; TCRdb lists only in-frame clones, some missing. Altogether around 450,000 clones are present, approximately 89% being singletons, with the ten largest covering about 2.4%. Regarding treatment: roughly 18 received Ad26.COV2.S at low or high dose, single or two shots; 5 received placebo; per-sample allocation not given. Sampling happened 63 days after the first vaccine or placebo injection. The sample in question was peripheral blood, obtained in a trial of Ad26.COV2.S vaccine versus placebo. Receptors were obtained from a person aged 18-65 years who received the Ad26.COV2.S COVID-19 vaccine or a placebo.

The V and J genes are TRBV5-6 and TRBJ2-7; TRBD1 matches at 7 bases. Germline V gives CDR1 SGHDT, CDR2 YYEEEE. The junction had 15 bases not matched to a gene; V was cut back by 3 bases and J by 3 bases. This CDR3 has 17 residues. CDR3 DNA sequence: TGTGCCAGCAGCTACATAACACTGGGACAGAGATACTACGAGCAGTACGTC. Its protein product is CASSYITLGQRYYEQYV.

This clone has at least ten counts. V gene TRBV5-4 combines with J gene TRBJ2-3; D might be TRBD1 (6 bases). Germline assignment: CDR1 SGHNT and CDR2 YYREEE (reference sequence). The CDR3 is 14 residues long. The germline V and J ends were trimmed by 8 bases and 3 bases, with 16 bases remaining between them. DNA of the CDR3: TGTGCCAGTCGACCGGGACATCAAACAGATACGCAGTATTTT. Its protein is CASRPGHQTDTQYF. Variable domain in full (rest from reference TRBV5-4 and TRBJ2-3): ETGVTQSPTHLIKTRGQQVTLRCSSQSGHNTVSWYQQALGQGPQFIFQYYREEENGRGNFPPRFSGLQFPNYSSELNVNALELDDSALYLCASRPGHQTDTQYFGPGTRLTVL.

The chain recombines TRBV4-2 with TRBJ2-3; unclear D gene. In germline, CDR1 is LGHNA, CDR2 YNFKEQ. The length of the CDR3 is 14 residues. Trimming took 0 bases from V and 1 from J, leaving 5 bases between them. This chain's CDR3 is CASSQDRGTDTQYF. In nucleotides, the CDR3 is TGTGCCAGCAGCCAAGATAGGGGCACAGATACGCAGTATTTT.

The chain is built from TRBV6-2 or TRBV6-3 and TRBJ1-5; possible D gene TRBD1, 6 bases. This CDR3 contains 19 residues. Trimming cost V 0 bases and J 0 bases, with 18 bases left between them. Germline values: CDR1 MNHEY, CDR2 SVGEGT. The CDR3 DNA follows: TGTGCCAGCAGTTACTCCTGGGGGACAAGGCCCTATAGCAATCAGCCCCAGCATTTT. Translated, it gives CASSYSWGTRPYSNQPQHF.

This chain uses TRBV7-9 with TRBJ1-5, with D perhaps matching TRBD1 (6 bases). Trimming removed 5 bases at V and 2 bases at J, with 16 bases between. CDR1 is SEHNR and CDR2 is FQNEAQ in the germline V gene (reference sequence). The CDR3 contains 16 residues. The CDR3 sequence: CASSPGGAGRNQPQHF. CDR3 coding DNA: TGTGCCAGCAGCCCCGGGGGGGCAGGGCGCAATCAGCCCCAGCATTTT.

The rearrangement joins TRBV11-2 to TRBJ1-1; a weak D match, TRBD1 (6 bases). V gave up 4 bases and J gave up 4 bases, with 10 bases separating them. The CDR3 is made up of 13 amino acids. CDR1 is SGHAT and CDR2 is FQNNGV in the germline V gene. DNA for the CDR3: TGTGCCAGCAGCTACAGGGTCGGCACTGAAGCTTTCTTT. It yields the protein CASSYRVGTEAFF.

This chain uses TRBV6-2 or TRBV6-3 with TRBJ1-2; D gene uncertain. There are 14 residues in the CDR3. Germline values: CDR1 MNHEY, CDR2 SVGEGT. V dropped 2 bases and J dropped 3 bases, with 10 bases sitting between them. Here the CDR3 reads CASSYIGWDYGYTF. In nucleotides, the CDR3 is TGTGCCAGCAGTTACATCGGGTGGGACTATGGCTACACCTTC.

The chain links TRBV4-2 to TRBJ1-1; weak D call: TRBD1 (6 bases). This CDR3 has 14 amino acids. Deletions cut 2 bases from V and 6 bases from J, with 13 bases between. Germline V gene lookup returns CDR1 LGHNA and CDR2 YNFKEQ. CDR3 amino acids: CASSQFGTSAEAFF. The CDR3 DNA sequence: TGTGCCAGCAGCCAATTCGGGACATCGGCTGAAGCTTTCTTT.

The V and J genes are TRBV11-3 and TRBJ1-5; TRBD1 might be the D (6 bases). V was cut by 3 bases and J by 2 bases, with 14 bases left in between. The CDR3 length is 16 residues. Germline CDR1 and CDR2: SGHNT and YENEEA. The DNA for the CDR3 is TGTGCCAGCAGCTTCTCCACAGGGTTAGGCAATCAGCCCCAGCATTTT. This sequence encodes CASSFSTGLGNQPQHF.

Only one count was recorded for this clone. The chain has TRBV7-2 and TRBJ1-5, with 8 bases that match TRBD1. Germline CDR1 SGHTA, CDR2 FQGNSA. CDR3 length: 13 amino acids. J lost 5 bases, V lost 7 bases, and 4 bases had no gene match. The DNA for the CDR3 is TGTGCCAGCACAGGACAGGGAGATCAGCCCCAGCATTTT. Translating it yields CASTGQGDQPQHF.

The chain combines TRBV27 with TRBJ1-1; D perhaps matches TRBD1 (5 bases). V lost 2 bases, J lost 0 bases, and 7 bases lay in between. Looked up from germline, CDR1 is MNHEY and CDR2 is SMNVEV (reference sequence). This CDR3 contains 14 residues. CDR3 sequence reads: CASSLRGLNTEAFF. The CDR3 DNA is TGTGCCAGCAGTTTAAGGGGATTGAACACTGAAGCTTTCTTT.

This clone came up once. CDR3 loop: CASSINTGYQETQYF. The CDR3 DNA reads TGTGCCAGTAGTATAAATACAGGGTACCAAGAGACCCAGTACTTC. The chain combines TRBV19 with TRBJ2-5; D may be TRBD1 (6 bases). V was pared by 2 bases and J by 0 bases, with 10 bases between. The CDR3 runs 15 residues. Germline CDR1 reads LNHDA; CDR2 reads SQIVND (reference sequence).

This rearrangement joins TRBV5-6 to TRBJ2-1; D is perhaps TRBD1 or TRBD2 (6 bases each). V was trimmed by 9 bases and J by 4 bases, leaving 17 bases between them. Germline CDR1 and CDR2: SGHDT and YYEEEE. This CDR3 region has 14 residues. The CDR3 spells CATGVGGGYNEQFF. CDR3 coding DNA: TGTGCCACAGGGGTGGGAGGCGGTTACAATGAGCAGTTCTTC.

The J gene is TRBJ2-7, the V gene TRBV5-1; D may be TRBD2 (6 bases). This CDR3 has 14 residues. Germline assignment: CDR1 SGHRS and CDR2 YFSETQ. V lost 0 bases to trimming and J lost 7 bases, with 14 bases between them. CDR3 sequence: CASSLAPGRREQYV. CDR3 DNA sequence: TGCGCCAGCAGCTTGGCCCCGGGGAGGCGAGAGCAGTACGTC.

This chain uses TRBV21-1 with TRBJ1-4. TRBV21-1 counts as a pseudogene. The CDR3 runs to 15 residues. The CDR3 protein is CASSKEVGPNEKLFF. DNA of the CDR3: TGTGCCAGCAGCAAAGAGGTAGGGCCGAATGAAAAACTGTTTTTT.

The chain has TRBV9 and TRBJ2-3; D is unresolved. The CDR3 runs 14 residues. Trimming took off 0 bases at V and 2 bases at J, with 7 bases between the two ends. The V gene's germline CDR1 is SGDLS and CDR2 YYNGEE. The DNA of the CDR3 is TGTGCCAGCAGCGTAGCCGCACACACAGATACGCAGTATTTT. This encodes CASSVAAHTDTQYF.

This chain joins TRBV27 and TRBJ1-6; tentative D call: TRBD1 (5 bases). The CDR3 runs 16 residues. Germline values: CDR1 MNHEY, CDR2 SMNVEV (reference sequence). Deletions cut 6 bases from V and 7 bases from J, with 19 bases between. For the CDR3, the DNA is TGTGCCAGCAGCCTAGTCGCCGGGACGGTAAATTCACCCCTCCACTTT. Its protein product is CASSLVAGTVNSPLHF.

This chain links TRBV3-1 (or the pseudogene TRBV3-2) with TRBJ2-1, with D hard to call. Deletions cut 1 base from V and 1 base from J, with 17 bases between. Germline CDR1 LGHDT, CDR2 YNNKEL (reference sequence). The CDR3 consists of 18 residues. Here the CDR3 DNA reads TGTGCCAGCAGCCAAGGTCGGTGGGCTCTGAGGTCCTACAATGAGCAGTTCTTC. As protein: CASSQGRWALRSYNEQFF.

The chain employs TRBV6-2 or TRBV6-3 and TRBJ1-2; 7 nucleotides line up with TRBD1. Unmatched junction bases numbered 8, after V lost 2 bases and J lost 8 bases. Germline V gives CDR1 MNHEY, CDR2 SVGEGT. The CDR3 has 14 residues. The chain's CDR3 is CASSYRDRVWGYTF. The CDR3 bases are TGTGCCAGCAGTTACCGCGACAGGGTTTGGGGCTACACCTTC.

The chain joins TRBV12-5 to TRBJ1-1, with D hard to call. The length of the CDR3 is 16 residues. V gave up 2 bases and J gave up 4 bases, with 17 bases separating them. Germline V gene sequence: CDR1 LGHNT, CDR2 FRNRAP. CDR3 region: CASGLSVLLGPTEAFF. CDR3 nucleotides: TGTGCTAGTGGTTTGTCAGTTTTATTAGGGCCCACTGAAGCTTTCTTT.

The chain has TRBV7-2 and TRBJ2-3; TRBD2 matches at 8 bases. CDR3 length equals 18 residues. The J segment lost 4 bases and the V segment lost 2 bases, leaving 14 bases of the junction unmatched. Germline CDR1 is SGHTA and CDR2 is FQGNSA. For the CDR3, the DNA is TGTGCCAGCAGCTTAATAGGTCTAGCGGGCGGCCGTCCAGATACGCAGTATTTT. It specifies CASSLIGLAGGRPDTQYF.

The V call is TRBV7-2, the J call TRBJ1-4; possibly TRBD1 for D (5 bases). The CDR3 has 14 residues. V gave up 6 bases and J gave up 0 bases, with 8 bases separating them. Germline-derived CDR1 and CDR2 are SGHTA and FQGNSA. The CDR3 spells CASRPTATNEKLFF. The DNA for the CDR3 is TGTGCCAGCAGACCGACAGCAACTAATGAAAAACTGTTTTTT.

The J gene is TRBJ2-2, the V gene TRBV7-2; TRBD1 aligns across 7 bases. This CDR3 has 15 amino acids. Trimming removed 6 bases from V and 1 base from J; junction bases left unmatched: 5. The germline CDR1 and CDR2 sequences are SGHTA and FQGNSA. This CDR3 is CASRRGPLNTGELFF. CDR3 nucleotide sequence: TGTGCCAGCAGAAGGGGGCCCCTGAACACCGGGGAGCTGTTTTTT. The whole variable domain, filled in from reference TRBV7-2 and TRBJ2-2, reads GAGVSQSPSNKVTEKGKDVELRCDPISGHTALYWYRQSLGQGLEFLIYFQGNSAPDKSGLPSDRFSAERTGGSVSTLTIQRTQQEDSAVYLCASRRGPLNTGELFFGEGSRLTVL.

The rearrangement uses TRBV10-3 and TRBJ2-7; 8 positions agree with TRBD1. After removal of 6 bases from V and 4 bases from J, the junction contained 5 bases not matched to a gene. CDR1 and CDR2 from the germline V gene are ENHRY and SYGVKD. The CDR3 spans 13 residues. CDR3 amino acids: CAIRGQVGYEQYF. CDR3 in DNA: TGTGCCATCAGGGGACAGGTAGGTTACGAGCAGTACTTC.

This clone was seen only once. The CDR3 coding sequence is TGTGCCAGCAGCTTGGCACCCTACTCTGGAAACACCATATATTTT. This encodes CASSLAPYSGNTIYF. This chain links TRBV5-8 with TRBJ1-3; D ambiguous. Germline-derived CDR1 and CDR2 are SGHTS and YDEGEE. This CDR3 has 15 residues. Trimming shortened V by 0 bases and J by 0 bases, and 7 bases separated the two germline ends.

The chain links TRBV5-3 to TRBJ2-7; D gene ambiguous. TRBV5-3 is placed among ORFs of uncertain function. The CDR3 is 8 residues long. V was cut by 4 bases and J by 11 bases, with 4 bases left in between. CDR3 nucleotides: TGTGCCAGAAGCACGAAGTACTTC. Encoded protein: CARSTKYF.

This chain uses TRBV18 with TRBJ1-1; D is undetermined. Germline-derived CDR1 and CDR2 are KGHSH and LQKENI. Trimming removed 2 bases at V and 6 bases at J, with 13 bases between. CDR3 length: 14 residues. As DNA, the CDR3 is TGTGCCAGCTCACCAGTCGGTCCCCAGGCTGAAGCTTTCTTT. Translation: CASSPVGPQAEAFF.

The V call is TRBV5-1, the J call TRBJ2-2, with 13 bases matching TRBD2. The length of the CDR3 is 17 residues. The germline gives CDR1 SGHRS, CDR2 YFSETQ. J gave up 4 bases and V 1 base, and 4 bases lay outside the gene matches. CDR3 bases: TGCGCCAGCAGCTTGACTAGCGGGAGGGATGGCACCGGGGAGCTGTTTTTT. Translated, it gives CASSLTSGRDGTGELFF.

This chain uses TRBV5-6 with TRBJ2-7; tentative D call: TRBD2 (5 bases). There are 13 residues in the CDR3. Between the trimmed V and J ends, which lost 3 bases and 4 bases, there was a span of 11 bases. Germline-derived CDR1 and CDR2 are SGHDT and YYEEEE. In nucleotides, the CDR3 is TGTGCCAGCAGCTCCCTGGGGAGATACGAGCAGTACTTC. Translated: CASSSLGRYEQYF.

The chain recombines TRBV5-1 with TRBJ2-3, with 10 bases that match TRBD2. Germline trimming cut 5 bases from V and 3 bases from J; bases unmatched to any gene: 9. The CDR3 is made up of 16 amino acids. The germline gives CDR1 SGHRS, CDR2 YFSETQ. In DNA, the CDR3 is TGCGCCAGCAGTTTCGGAGCGGGAGGGGAGACAGATACGCAGTATTTT. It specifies CASSFGAGGETDTQYF.

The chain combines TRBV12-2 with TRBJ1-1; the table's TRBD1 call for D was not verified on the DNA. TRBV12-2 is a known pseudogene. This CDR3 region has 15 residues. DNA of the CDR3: TGTGCAACCGAGGATCACAGGGGGCCATCCTCTGAAGCTTTCTTT. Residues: CATEDHRGPSSEAFF.